This T cell receptor (beta chain) stems from a study of a mutant IDH1 vaccine in newly diagnosed glioma. Produced via immunoSEQ multiplex PCR; TCRdb's table is partial and in-frame only. The sample gives 55,000 to 70,000 clones, 75% to 90% of which show up once; more than 1.5% is in the top ten. On this clone itself: The antigen is not known.

Described time point: week 11, during vaccination. What each vaccine dose contained was 300 ug of mutant IDH1 20-mer peptide, accompanied by topical imiquimod. The CDR3 covers 15 residues. V lost 5 bases to trimming and J lost 7 bases; unmatched junction nucleotides: 10. Germline V gene data show CDR1 as SGHVS and CDR2 as FQNEAQ. Sequencing was performed on PBMCs, taken from a glioma patient whose treatment included an IDH1 peptide vaccine. This receptor was obtained from a man aged 40-49 years with glioma. This chain uses TRBV7-8 with TRBJ1-5; 8 bases line up with TRBD1. CDR3 in amino acids: CASSLDRGVRQPQHF. In DNA, the CDR3 is TGTGCCAGCAGCCTCGACAGGGGAGTTCGGCAGCCCCAGCATTTT.